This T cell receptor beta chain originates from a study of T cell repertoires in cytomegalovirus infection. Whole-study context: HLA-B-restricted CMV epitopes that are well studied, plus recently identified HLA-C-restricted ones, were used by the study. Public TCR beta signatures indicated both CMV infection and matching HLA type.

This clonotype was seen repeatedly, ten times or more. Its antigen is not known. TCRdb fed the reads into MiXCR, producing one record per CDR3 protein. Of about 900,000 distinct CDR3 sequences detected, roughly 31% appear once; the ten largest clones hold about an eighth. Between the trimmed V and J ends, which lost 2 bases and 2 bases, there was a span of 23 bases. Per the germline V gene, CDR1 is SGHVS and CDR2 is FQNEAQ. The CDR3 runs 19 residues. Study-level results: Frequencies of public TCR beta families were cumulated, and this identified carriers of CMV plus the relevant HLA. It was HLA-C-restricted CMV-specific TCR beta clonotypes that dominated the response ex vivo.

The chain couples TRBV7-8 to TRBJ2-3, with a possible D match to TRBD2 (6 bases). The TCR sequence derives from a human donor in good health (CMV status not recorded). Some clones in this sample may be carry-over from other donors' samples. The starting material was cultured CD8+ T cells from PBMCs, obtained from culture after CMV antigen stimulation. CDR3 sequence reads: CASSLSFRREYNPTDTQYF. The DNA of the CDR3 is TGTGCCAGCAGCTTAAGTTTTCGGCGGGAATACAACCCCACAGATACGCAGTATTTT.